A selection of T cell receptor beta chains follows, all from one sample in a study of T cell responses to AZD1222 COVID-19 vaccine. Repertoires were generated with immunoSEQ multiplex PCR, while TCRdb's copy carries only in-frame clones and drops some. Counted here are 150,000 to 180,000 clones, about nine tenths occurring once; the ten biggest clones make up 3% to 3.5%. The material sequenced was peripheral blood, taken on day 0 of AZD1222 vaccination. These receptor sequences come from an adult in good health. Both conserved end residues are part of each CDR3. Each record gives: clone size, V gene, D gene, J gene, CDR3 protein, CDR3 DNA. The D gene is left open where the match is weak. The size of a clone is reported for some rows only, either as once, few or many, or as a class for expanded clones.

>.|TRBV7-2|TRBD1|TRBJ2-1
CASSGVGGGMSSYNEQFF
TGTGCCAGCAGCGGCGTAGGGGGCGGAATGAGCTCCTACAATGAGCAGTTCTTC
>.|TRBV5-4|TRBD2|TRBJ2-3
CASSAGTSGVTDTQYF
TGTGCCAGCAGCGCGGGGACTAGCGGAGTCACAGATACGCAGTATTTT
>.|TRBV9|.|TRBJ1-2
CASTREGVSGYGYTF
TGTGCCAGCACGAGGGAGGGCGTCTCTGGCTATGGCTACACCTTC
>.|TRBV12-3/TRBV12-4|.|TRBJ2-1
CASIDPPGPQFF
TGTGCCAGCATAGACCCGCCGGGACCGCAGTTCTTC
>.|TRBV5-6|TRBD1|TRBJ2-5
CASSRTGQFDQETQYF
TGTGCCAGCAGCCGGACAGGACAGTTTGATCAAGAGACCCAGTACTTC
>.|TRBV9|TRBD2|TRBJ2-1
CASSEGTIGSGEQFF
TGTGCCAGCAGCGAGGGGACTATCGGTTCTGGTGAGCAGTTCTTC
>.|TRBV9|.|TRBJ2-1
CASSPEGGGLNEQFF
TGTGCCAGCAGCCCCGAAGGGGGGGGCCTCAATGAGCAGTTCTTC
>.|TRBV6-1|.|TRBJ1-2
CASSEYTGSVGYTF
TGTGCCAGCAGTGAATATACAGGGTCCGTTGGCTACACCTTC
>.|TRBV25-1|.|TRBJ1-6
CASSEGDVYNSPLHF
TGTGCCAGCAGTGAAGGTGATGTCTATAATTCACCCCTCCACTTT
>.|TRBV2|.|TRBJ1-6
CASGQTSSPLHF
TGTGCCAGTGGACAGACCAGTTCACCCCTCCACTTT
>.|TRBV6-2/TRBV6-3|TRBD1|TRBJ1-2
CASSYSRRGTGVIDYGYTF
TGTGCCAGCAGTTACTCACGTCGTGGGACAGGGGTGATTGACTATGGCTACACCTTC
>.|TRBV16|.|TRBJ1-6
CASSPQPGSNSPLHF
TGTGCCAGCAGCCCCCAGCCGGGGTCGAATTCACCCCTCCACTTT
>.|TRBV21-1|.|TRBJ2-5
CASNDSRETQYF
TGTGCCAGCAACGACAGTCGGGAGACCCAGTACTTC
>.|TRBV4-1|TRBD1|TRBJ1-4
CASSQDNQGAISSEKLFF
TGCGCCAGCAGCCAAGACAATCAGGGGGCAATCAGTAGTGAAAAACTGTTTTTT
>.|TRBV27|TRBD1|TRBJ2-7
CASSATGQGGEQYF
TGTGCCAGCAGTGCGACAGGGCAGGGCGGCGAGCAGTACTTC
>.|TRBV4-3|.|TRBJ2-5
CASSQDDRRGETQYF
TGCGCCAGCAGCCAAGATGACAGGAGGGGAGAGACCCAGTACTTC
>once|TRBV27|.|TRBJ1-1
CASSLRQTNTEAFF
TGTGCCAGCAGTTTAAGACAGACCAACACTGAAGCTTTCTTT
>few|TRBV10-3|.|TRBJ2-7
CAIRDGSWNEQYF
TGTGCCATCAGGGATGGCTCCTGGAACGAGCAGTACTTC
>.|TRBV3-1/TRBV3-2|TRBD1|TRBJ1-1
CASSQGQGSTEAFF
TGTGCCAGCAGCCAAGGACAGGGTTCGACTGAAGCTTTCTTT
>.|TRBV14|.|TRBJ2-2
CASSPLGRGNTGELFF
TGTGCCAGCAGCCCCCTCGGCAGGGGAAACACCGGGGAGCTGTTTTTT
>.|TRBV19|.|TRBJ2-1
CASSGIYEQFF
TGTGCCAGTAGTGGTATCTATGAGCAGTTCTTC
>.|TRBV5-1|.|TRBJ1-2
CASSLAGVSGGYTF
TGCGCCAGCAGCTTGGCCGGAGTATCTGGTGGCTACACCTTC
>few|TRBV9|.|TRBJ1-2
CASSQHDGDYGYTF
TGTGCCAGCAGCCAACATGACGGGGACTATGGCTACACCTTC
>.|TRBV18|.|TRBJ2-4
CASSQAGPPLGLAKNIQYF
TGTGCCAGCTCACAAGCTGGGCCGCCACTCGGCCTAGCCAAAAACATTCAGTACTTC
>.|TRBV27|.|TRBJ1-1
CASSLSRMNTEAFF
TGTGCCAGCAGTTTATCGCGGATGAACACTGAAGCTTTCTTT
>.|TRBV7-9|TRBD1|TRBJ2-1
CASSSYRGQYNEQFF
TGTGCCAGCAGCTCGTACAGGGGGCAGTACAATGAGCAGTTCTTC
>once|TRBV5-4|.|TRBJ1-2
CASSSQGVYGYTF
TGTGCCAGCAGCTCGCAGGGAGTCTATGGCTACACCTTC
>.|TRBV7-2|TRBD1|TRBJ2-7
CASSPAGQGYEQYF
TGTGCCAGCAGCCCAGCGGGACAGGGCTACGAGCAGTACTTC
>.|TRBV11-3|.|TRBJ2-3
CASSYGASTDTQYF
TGTGCCAGCAGCTATGGGGCTAGCACAGATACGCAGTATTTT
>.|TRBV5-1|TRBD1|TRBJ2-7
CASSSGQGAREQYF
TGCGCCAGCAGCTCCGGACAGGGGGCGCGGGAGCAGTACTTC
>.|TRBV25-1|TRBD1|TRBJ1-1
CASSEWTGGRSTEAFF
TGTGCCAGCAGTGAGTGGACAGGGGGGAGGTCCACTGAAGCTTTCTTT
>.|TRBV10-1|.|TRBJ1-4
CASSESQVVNEKLFF
TGCGCCAGCAGTGAGTCACAGGTGGTTAATGAAAAACTGTTTTTT
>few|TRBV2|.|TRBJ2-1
CASSVRRGEYNEQFF
TGTGCCAGCAGTGTCCGGAGGGGGGAATACAATGAGCAGTTCTTC
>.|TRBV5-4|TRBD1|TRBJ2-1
CASSSKRDRVGNEQFF
TGTGCCAGCAGCTCCAAAAGGGACAGGGTCGGCAATGAGCAGTTCTTC
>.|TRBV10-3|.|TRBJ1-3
CASRWYSTGNTIYF
TGTGCCAGTCGGTGGTATTCGACTGGAAACACCATATATTTT
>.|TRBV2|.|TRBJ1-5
CASSERNQPQHF
TGTGCCAGCAGTGAGAGAAATCAGCCCCAGCATTTT
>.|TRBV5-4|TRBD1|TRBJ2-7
CASSGTGENYEQYF
TGTGCCAGCAGCGGGACAGGGGAAAACTACGAGCAGTACTTC
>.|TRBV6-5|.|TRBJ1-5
CASSYSPRAGQPQHF
TGTGCCAGCAGTTACTCGCCCAGGGCAGGTCAGCCCCAGCATTTT
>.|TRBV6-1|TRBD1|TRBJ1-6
CASSGRTGQNLYNSPLHF
TGTGCCAGCAGTGGGCGGACAGGGCAGAATCTTTATAATTCACCCCTCCACTTT
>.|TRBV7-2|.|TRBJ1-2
CASSSSHTGLYGYTF
TGTGCCAGCAGCTCAAGTCATACTGGACTTTATGGCTACACCTTC
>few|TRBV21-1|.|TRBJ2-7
CASTIRDSPSGVAYEQYF
TGTGCCAGCACCATTCGGGACAGCCCTAGCGGGGTGGCCTACGAGCAGTACTTC
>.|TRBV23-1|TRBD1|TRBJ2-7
CASSFRTGNYEQYF
TGCGCCAGCAGTTTTCGGACAGGGAATTACGAGCAGTACTTC
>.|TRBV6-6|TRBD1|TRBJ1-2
CASSYPGQGINYGYTF
TGTGCCAGCAGTTACCCGGGACAGGGGATTAACTATGGCTACACCTTC
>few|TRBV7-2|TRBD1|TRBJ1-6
CASSDRTGVNSPLHF
TGTGCCAGCAGCGATCGGACAGGGGTAAATTCACCCCTCCACTTT
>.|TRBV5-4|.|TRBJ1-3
CASSQDLSGNTIYF
TGTGCCAGCAGCCAGGACCTCTCTGGAAACACCATATATTTT
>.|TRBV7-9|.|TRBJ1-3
CASSPDSGNTIYF
TGTGCCAGCAGCCCCGACTCTGGAAACACCATATATTTT
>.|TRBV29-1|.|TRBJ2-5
CSVDSGETQYF
TGCAGCGTTGATAGCGGAGAGACCCAGTACTTC
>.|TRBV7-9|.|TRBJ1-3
CASWQGGNTIYF
TGTGCCAGCTGGCAGGGCGGAAACACCATATATTTT
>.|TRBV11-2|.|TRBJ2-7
CASAARGEGYEQYF
TGTGCCAGCGCCGCCAGGGGAGAAGGCTACGAGCAGTACTTC
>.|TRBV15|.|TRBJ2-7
CATSRNRVEQYF
TGTGCCACCAGCAGAAACAGGGTCGAGCAGTACTTC
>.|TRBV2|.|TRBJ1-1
CASLVEGRVNTEAFF
TGTGCCAGCCTGGTCGAGGGCCGGGTGAACACTGAAGCTTTCTTT
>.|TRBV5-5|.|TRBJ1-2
CASSFTDTTYGYTF
TGTGCCAGCAGCTTTACTGACACCACCTATGGCTACACCTTC
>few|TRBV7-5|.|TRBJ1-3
CARSLGVDTGTGNTIYF
TGTGCCAGAAGCTTAGGGGTCGACACAGGGACTGGAAACACCATATATTTT
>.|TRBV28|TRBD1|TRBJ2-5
CASRPLDRQETQYF
TGTGCCAGCAGACCTCTGGACAGGCAAGAGACCCAGTACTTC
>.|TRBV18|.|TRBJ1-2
CASSPAIGAIEGSYTF
TGTGCCAGCTCACCGGCGATCGGCGCTATAGAAGGGAGCTACACCTTC
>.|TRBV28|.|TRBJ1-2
CASSPRGAEGGYTF
TGTGCCAGCAGTCCCCGTGGAGCAGAGGGGGGCTACACCTTC
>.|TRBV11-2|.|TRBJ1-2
CASSRFAGTDYGYTF
TGTGCCAGCAGCCGGTTTGCGGGCACTGACTATGGCTACACCTTC
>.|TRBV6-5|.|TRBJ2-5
CASRGTGLGTQYF
TGTGCCAGCAGAGGCACAGGGCTCGGGACCCAGTACTTC
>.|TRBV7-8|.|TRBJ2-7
CASGRQGMTYEQYF
TGTGCCAGCGGCCGGCAGGGTATGACCTACGAGCAGTACTTC
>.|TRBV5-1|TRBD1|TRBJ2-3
CASSPQGVGPDTQYF
TGCGCCAGCAGCCCACAGGGGGTCGGGCCAGATACGCAGTATTTT